One sample yielded the 13 T cell receptor beta chains listed below, sequenced in a study of blood T cell repertoires in COVID-19. TCRdb's copy holds only in-frame clones and misses some; the assay was immunoSEQ multiplex PCR. This table holds over 40,000 clones, 84% found once. The sample taken for sequencing was peripheral blood. Every receptor here comes from a human donor in a cohort sampled during active COVID-19.

The rearrangement uses TRBV4-3 and TRBJ2-1; 8 bases are a match to TRBD2. CDR3 length: 14 amino acids. CDR1 LGHNA and CDR2 YSLEER come from the germline V gene. The ends lost 4 bases at V and 8 bases at J; junction bases unmatched: 7. CDR3 residues: CASSPTSDWDEQFF. The DNA for the CDR3 is TGCGCCAGCAGCCCGACTAGCGATTGGGATGAGCAGTTCTTC.

This rearrangement joins TRBV27 to TRBJ1-1, with D perhaps matching TRBD1 (6 bases). CDR1 is MNHEY and CDR2 is SMNVEV in the germline V gene (reference sequence). Trimming took 7 bases from V and 1 from J, leaving 10 bases between them. The CDR3 has 13 residues. In DNA form, the CDR3 reads TGTGCCAGCAACCAGGGGTGGAACACTGAAGCTTTCTTT. It codes for CASNQGWNTEAFF.

This chain uses TRBV9 with TRBJ2-1, with 11 bases aligning to TRBD2. The V gene end was trimmed by 2 bases and the J gene end by 4 bases; junction bases not matched to a gene: 2. CDR1 is SGDLS and CDR2 is YYNGEE in the germline V gene. This CDR3 comprises 15 residues. The CDR3 sequence: CASSVGTSGYNEQFF. In DNA form, the CDR3 reads TGTGCCAGCAGCGTGGGGACTAGCGGATACAATGAGCAGTTCTTC.

This clone came up once. The V gene is TRBV11-2, the J gene TRBJ2-7; 10 nucleotides align to TRBD1. Germline-derived CDR1 and CDR2 are SGHAT and FQNNGV. Trimming at V came to 3 bases and at J to 3 bases, leaving 8 bases not matched to a gene. This CDR3 comprises 16 residues. Written as DNA, the CDR3 is TGTGCCAGCAGCTTTGGGACAGGGGAAGCCTTCTACGAGCAGTACTTC. Translating it yields CASSFGTGEAFYEQYF.

The V call is TRBV7-2, the J call TRBJ2-1, with 7 nucleotides matching TRBD2. V gave up 3 bases and J gave up 16 bases; unmatched junction bases: 12. Looked up from germline, CDR1 is SGHTA and CDR2 is FQGNSA. This CDR3 contains 13 residues. The CDR3 is CASSFPPSGEAFF. The CDR3 coding sequence is TGTGCCAGCAGCTTCCCCCCTAGCGGCGAGGCCTTCTTC.

The gene calls are TRBV4-1 and TRBJ1-6; no definite D call. Germline V CDR1 and CDR2: MGHRA, YSYEKL. CDR3 length: 15 residues. Trimming removed 4 bases from V and 8 bases from J, with 15 bases in between. The chain's CDR3 is CASSPSRWEDSPLHF. In nucleotides, the CDR3 is TGCGCCAGCAGCCCCTCCCGCTGGGAGGATTCACCCCTCCACTTT.

This sequence joins TRBV5-1 and TRBJ2-3; TRBD2 agrees at 11 bases. V lost 4 bases and J lost 4; bases outside the gene matches: 5. There are 15 residues in the CDR3. The germline V gene encodes CDR1 SGHRS and CDR2 YFSETQ. CDR3 region: CASSGTSGRADTQYF. As DNA, the CDR3 is TGCGCCAGCAGCGGAACTAGCGGGAGAGCAGATACGCAGTATTTT.

The chain joins TRBV28 to TRBJ1-6; D is perhaps TRBD1 (5 bases). Trimming took off 8 bases at V and 9 bases at J, with 14 bases between the two ends. Germline V gene lookup returns CDR1 MDHEN and CDR2 SYDVKM. This CDR3 has 13 amino acids. CDR3 bases: TGTGCCAGCGTGAGGTCCGGGGGTTCACCCCTCCACTTT. As protein: CASVRSGGSPLHF.

The J gene is TRBJ2-5, the V gene TRBV20-1; D remains ambiguous. The germline V gene has CDR1 DFQATT and CDR2 SNEGSKA (reference sequence). The length of the CDR3 is 12 residues. V was shortened by 3 bases and J by 3 bases, with 8 bases between the two germline ends. The DNA of the CDR3 is TGCAGTGCTAGTTTGGCGGAAGAGACCCAGTACTTC. It codes for CSASLAEETQYF.

The rearrangement joins TRBV11-3 to TRBJ2-5; 15 bases line up with TRBD2. This CDR3 has 16 amino acids. The V and J ends lost 1 base and 4 bases, in that order; junction bases with no gene match: 1. Germline-derived CDR1 and CDR2 are SGHNT and YENEEA. The CDR3 coding sequence is TGTGCCAGCAGCTTAGTGGGACTAGCGGGAGGAGAGACCCAGTACTTC. Translating it yields CASSLVGLAGGETQYF.

This chain joins TRBV7-2 and TRBJ2-3; 8 nucleotides align to TRBD2. The germline V gene has CDR1 SGHTA and CDR2 FQGNSA. The CDR3 totals 14 residues. The junction had 6 bases not matched to a gene; V was cut back by 5 bases and J by 5 bases. CDR3 bases: TGTGCCAGCAGCATTAGCGGGATTTTAGATACGCAGTATTTT. Translating it yields CASSISGILDTQYF.

The J gene is TRBJ1-1, the V gene TRBV6-5; D call uncertain. The CDR3 extends over 13 amino acids. CDR1 and CDR2 (germline): MNHEY, SVGAGI. V was clipped by 5 bases and J by 6 bases, with 13 bases between them. This chain's CDR3 is CASSPRQAPEAFF. DNA of the CDR3: TGTGCCAGCAGTCCACGGCAGGCCCCTGAAGCTTTCTTT.

The rearrangement links TRBV30 to TRBJ2-1, with 11 bases that match TRBD2. The CDR3 runs to 13 residues. CDR1 and CDR2 from the germline V gene are GTSNPN and SVGIG (reference sequence). The J segment lost 8 bases and the V segment lost 4 bases, leaving 4 bases of the junction unmatched. CDR3 sequence (DNA): TGTGCCTGGATGACTAGCGGGATCCATGAGCAGTTCTTC. The encoded protein is CAWMTSGIHEQFF.